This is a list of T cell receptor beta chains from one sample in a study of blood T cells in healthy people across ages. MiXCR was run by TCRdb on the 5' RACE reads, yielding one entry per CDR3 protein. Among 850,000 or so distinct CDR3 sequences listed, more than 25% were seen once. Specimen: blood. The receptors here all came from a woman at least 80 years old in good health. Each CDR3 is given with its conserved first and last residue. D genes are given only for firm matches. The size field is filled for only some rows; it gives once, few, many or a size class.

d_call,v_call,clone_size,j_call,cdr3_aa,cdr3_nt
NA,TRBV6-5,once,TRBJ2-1,CASGTKGDFIDGQFF,TGTGCCAGCGGAACAAAGGGGGACTTTATAGATGGGCAGTTCTTC
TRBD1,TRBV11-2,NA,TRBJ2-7,CASSSTRGGQGRSYEQYF,TGTGCCAGCAGCTCCACCCGCGGGGGACAGGGACGATCCTACGAGCAGTACTTC
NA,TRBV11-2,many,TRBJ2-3,CASSLALFTDTQYF,TGTGCCAGCAGCTTAGCACTGTTTACAGATACGCAGTATTTT
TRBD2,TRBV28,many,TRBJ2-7,CASSGGLIYEQYF,TGTGCCAGCTCGGGGGGACTGATCTACGAGCAGTACTTC
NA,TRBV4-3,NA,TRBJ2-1,CASSRRDTSYNEQFF,TGCGCCAGCAGCCGTAGGGACACCTCCTACAATGAGCAGTTCTTC
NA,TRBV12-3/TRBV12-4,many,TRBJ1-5,CASSPGTDGPQHF,TGTGCCAGCAGTCCCGGGACCGATGGGCCCCAGCATTTT
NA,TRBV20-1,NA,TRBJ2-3,CSEGRTDTQYF,TGCAGCGAGGGTAGGACAGATACGCAGTATTTT
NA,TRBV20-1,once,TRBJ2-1,CSARDWGERQYEQFF,TGCAGTGCTAGAGATTGGGGGGAGCGACAATATGAGCAGTTCTTC
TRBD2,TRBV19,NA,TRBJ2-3,CASLSGGAGVNTQYF,TGTGCCAGTCTTAGCGGGGGGGCCGGGGTCAATACGCAGTATTTT
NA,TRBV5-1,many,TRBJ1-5,CASSLESSNQPQHF,TGCGCCAGCAGCTTGGAGTCTAGCAATCAGCCCCAGCATTTT
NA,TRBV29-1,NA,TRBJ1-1,CSAGESMNTEAFF,TGCAGCGCCGGGGAGTCGATGAACACTGAAGCTTTCTTT
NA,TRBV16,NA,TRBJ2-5,CASSQSLRGGRETQYF,TGTGCCAGCAGCCAATCGCTCAGGGGAGGGAGAGAGACCCAGTACTTC
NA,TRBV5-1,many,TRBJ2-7,CASSPGSSYEQYF,TGTGCCAGCAGTCCGGGGAGCTCCTACGAGCAGTACTTC
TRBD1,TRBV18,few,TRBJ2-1,CASRGQGANPNYNEQFF,TGTGCCAGCCGTGGACAGGGGGCGAACCCCAACTACAATGAGCAGTTCTTC
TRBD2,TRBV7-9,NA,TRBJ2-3,CASSLLRESDTQYF,TGTGCCAGCAGCTTACTGCGGGAGTCAGATACGCAGTATTTT
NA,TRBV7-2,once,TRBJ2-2,CATGGDTRELFF,TGTGCCACGGGGGGCGACACCCGGGAGCTGTTTTTT
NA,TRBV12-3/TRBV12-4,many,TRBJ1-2,CASGHTSSLGGGYTF,TGTGCCAGCGGCCACACATCCTCCCTAGGGGGTGGCTACACCTTC
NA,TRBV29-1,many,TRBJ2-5,CSGREAEETQYF,TGCAGCGGACGAGAGGCTGAAGAGACCCAGTACTTC
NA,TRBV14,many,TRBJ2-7,CASSQAPRYEQYF,TGTGCCAGCAGCCAAGCACCCAGATACGAGCAGTACTTC
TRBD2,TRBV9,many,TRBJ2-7,CASSVDGRGGSEQYF,TGTGCCAGCAGCGTAGACGGGCGGGGGGGGAGCGAGCAGTACTTC
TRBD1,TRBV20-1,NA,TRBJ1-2,CSARTTGKYDYTF,TGCAGTGCTAGGACGACAGGGAAGTATGACTACACCTTC
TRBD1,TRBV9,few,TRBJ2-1,CASSPRTGDVGNEQFF,TGTGCCAGCAGCCCCCGGACAGGGGATGTGGGGAATGAGCAGTTCTTC
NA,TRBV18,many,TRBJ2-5,CASSPRGAEAETQYF,TGTGCCAGCTCCCCCCGTGGGGCTGAAGCGGAGACCCAGTACTTC
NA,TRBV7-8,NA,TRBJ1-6,CASSLGVARSPLHF,TGTGCCAGCAGCTTAGGGGTGGCCCGATCACCCCTCCACTTT
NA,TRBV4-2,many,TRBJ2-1,CASSQGGTGEVNEQFF,TGTGCCAGCAGCCAAGGGGGAACGGGGGAGGTCAATGAGCAGTTCTTC
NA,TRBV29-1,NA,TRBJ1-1,CSGRRGVGATEAFF,TGCAGCGGCCGGAGGGGGGTTGGGGCCACTGAAGCTTTCTTT